This T cell receptor (beta chain) appears in the sequencing data of a study of OX40 agonist ivuxolimab in advanced cancers. Study results and limitations: In the expanded peripheral T cells, antigen specificity was never determined.

This clone has just a few counts. What it binds is not known. TCRdb's table, derived via immunoSEQ multiplex PCR, lists solely in-frame clones and lacks some. The table lists some 110,000 clones, about nine tenths of them singletons. Anyone with autoimmune disease history or systemic immunosuppression was excluded. The receptor's source is an adult with an advanced solid tumor such as melanoma, head and neck, liver or kidney cancer. The sample was CD4+ or CD8+ T cells sorted from blood, taken in a trial of the OX40 agonist ivuxolimab.

CDR3 in DNA: TGTGCCAGTAGTGGACACACAACTAATGAAAAACTGTTTTTT. Amino acid sequence: CASSGHTTNEKLFF. The chain has TRBV19 and TRBJ1-4; perhaps TRBD1 as D (5 bases). Looked up from germline, CDR1 is LNHDA and CDR2 is SQIVND (reference sequence). V lost 5 bases to trimming and J lost 0 bases, with 7 bases between them. This CDR3 has 14 amino acids.